Shown below are 8 T cell receptor beta chains from a single sample sequenced in a study of shared clonotypes between healthy human individuals. Clones were read by immunoSEQ multiplex PCR, and TCRdb kept only the in-frame ones, dropping some. The repertoire includes 450,000 to 600,000 clones, approximately 85% of them detected once, and 10% to 15% sits in the top ten. The material sequenced was PBMCs. These receptors were obtained from a woman aged 40 to 49 in good health. Some clones in this sample may be carry-over from other donors' samples.

The V gene is TRBV28, the J gene TRBJ1-1, with D hard to call. The CDR3 loop spans 13 amino acids. CDR1 MDHEN and CDR2 SYDVKM come from the germline V gene. The V and J ends lost 5 bases and 5 bases respectively, with 12 bases between them. The CDR3 protein is CASSDNPGTEAFF. The CDR3 bases are TGTGCCAGCAGTGACAACCCGGGGACTGAAGCTTTCTTT.

The rearrangement joins TRBV15 to TRBJ1-1; no clear D gene. Trimming took 0 bases from V and 1 from J, leaving 3 bases between them. Germline CDR1 and CDR2: LNHNV and YYDKDF (reference sequence). The CDR3 has 13 amino acids. The CDR3 bases are TGTGCCACCAGCAGAGATAAGAACACTGAAGCTTTCTTT. It specifies CATSRDKNTEAFF.

This clone was observed a single time. The gene calls are TRBV11-3 and TRBJ2-1; perhaps TRBD2 as D (6 bases). With 5 bases removed from V and 2 bases from J, the gap between germline ends came to 13 bases. The CDR3 is 15 amino acids. The V gene's germline CDR1 is SGHNT and CDR2 YENEEA. Here the CDR3 reads CASSPSGRTYNEQFF. The CDR3 DNA is TGTGCCAGCAGCCCTAGTGGGAGGACCTACAATGAGCAGTTCTTC.

The chain combines TRBV6-1 with TRBJ2-2; weak D call: TRBD2 (5 bases). Germline assignment: CDR1 MNHNS and CDR2 SASEGT. The CDR3 is made up of 16 amino acids. The V and J ends lost 2 bases and 3 bases respectively, with 13 bases between them. Here the CDR3 reads CASSEIGGSYTGELFF. CDR3 DNA sequence: TGTGCCAGCAGTGAAATCGGAGGCAGCTACACCGGGGAGCTGTTTTTT.

The gene calls are TRBV28 and TRBJ1-2; the D gene is possibly TRBD1 (6 bases). Trimming removed 7 bases at V and 4 bases at J, with 19 bases between. Germline-derived CDR1 and CDR2 are MDHEN and SYDVKM. The CDR3 is made up of 15 amino acids. CDR3 in amino acids: CASTKPDSLGYGYTF. Here the CDR3 DNA reads TGTGCCAGCACCAAACCGGACAGTTTGGGCTATGGCTACACCTTC.

The chain links TRBV14 to TRBJ2-2; 15 bases map to TRBD2. V trimming: 1 base; J trimming: 6 bases; junction bases outside the gene matches: 9. Germline V CDR1 and CDR2: SGHDN, FVKESK. This CDR3 is built from 19 residues. The CDR3 DNA sequence: TGTGCCAGCAGCCAAGCCCCTCCGGGACTAGCGGGAGGTGCCGGGGAGCTGTTTTTT. Translating it yields CASSQAPPGLAGGAGELFF.

About this clone: This sequence may be a read error, since a much larger clone differs from it by one base. The same CDR3 also results from other DNA sequences found in this sample. The chain carries TRBV11-1 and TRBJ2-1, with D perhaps TRBD1 or TRBD2 (5 bases each). The ends were cut back, 5 bases at V and 4 bases at J, with 24 bases in the middle. The CDR3 contains 18 residues. CDR1 is SGHAT and CDR2 is FQDESV in the germline V gene (reference sequence). CDR3 loop: CASSPMGVSGSGYNEQFF. In DNA form, the CDR3 reads TGTGCCAGCAGCCCAATGGGGGTGAGCGGAAGTGGTTACAATGAGCAGTTCTTC.

This clone showed up just once. The rearrangement links TRBV6-1 to TRBJ2-2; 8 nucleotides align to TRBD2. The CDR3 sequence is 15 residues long. Germline values: CDR1 MNHNS, CDR2 SASEGT. The trim removed 5 bases at V and 0 bases at J, leaving 2 bases unmatched. This CDR3 reads CASSRSGANTGELFF. CDR3 nucleotides: TGTGCCAGCAGTCGTAGCGGGGCGAACACCGGGGAGCTGTTTTTT.